A selection of T cell receptor beta chains follows, all from one sample in a study of blood T cell repertoires in COVID-19. Using immunoSEQ multiplex PCR, the repertoire was profiled, and TCRdb retains in-frame clones only, with some absent. In the table there are more than 150,000 clones, around 87% of which are singletons. Sequenced input: peripheral blood. The receptor set was obtained from a man in his forties with active or convalescent COVID-19. The CDR3 runs from the conserved cysteine through the conserved F or W. The D gene is left open where the match is weak. Clone sizes are given selectively: once, few, many, or a class where the clone is expanded.

v_call,j_call,clone_size,d_call,cdr3_nt,cdr3_aa
TRBV20-1,TRBJ2-1,.,TRBD2,TGCAGTGCTAGTCGCCTAGCGGGCAACAATGAGCAGTTCTTC,CSASRLAGNNEQFF
TRBV3-1/TRBV3-2,TRBJ1-1,.,.,TGTGCCAGCAGCCAGGGGGCCACTGAAGCTTTCTTT,CASSQGATEAFF
TRBV6-5,TRBJ1-2,.,.,TGTGCCAGCAGTTTGTCAGGGCTACCTGGCTACACCTTC,CASSLSGLPGYTF
TRBV13,TRBJ2-2,.,TRBD1,TGTGCCAGCAGCTTAGGCGGGACAGTCGGGGAGCTGTTTTTT,CASSLGGTVGELFF
TRBV9,TRBJ2-1,.,TRBD2,TGTGCCAGCAGCGTAGGCCGAACGGGGGGCAATGAGCAGTTCTTC,CASSVGRTGGNEQFF
TRBV11-3,TRBJ2-3,.,TRBD2,TGTGCCAGCAGCCGAAGACTAGCGGGGACAGATACGCAGTATTTT,CASSRRLAGTDTQYF
TRBV28,TRBJ1-6,.,.,TGTGCCAGCACTCTCCATGCCACGACAGGTGGTTCACCCCTCCACTTT,CASTLHATTGGSPLHF
TRBV14,TRBJ2-5,.,.,TGTGCCAGCAGCCAGGAGGGACGGCATGCGGGAGAGACCCAGTACTTC,CASSQEGRHAGETQYF
TRBV19,TRBJ1-6,.,.,TGTGCCAGTAGTATTCGAAAGGCAGGGCCAGGAAATTCACCCCTCCACTTT,CASSIRKAGPGNSPLHF
TRBV7-9,TRBJ1-5,few,.,TGTGCCAGCAGCTTAAGTGACAGCTATCAGCCCCAGCATTTT,CASSLSDSYQPQHF
TRBV11-2,TRBJ2-7,.,TRBD1,TGTGCCAGCAGCTTCCGGGACAGGAGGTCAATCTACGAGCAGTACTTC,CASSFRDRRSIYEQYF
TRBV4-2,TRBJ2-1,.,TRBD2,TGTGCCAGCAGCCAAGGGCTAGCGGGGGGAGGAGAGCAGTTCTTC,CASSQGLAGGGEQFF
TRBV3-1/TRBV3-2,TRBJ2-7,once,TRBD1,TGTGCCAGCAGCCAAGCCGGGACAGGGAGCCACGAGCAGTACTTC,CASSQAGTGSHEQYF
TRBV7-2,TRBJ2-2,.,TRBD1,TGTGCCAGCAGCTACCTTATAACAGGGGTCGGGGAGCTGTTTTTT,CASSYLITGVGELFF
TRBV10-3,TRBJ1-1,.,TRBD1,TGTGCCATCTCTTCCGGGACAGGGACTGAAGCTTTCTTT,CAISSGTGTEAFF
TRBV14,TRBJ2-3,once,TRBD2,TGTGCCAGCAGCCAAGATGGGTTTCTGCGGGGGGGCCGGAATACGCAGTATTTT,CASSQDGFLRGGRNTQYF
TRBV7-2,TRBJ2-3,.,TRBD1,TGTGCCAGCACCCCCGGGACAGGGAGCACAGATACGCAGTATTTT,CASTPGTGSTDTQYF
TRBV5-6,TRBJ2-3,once,TRBD1,TGTGCCAGCAGCGTCGGGACAGGCAGTACGCAGTATTTT,CASSVGTGSTQYF
TRBV19,TRBJ2-5,.,.,TGTGCCAGTAGTCTCCGGGAGACCCAGTACTTC,CASSLRETQYF
TRBV20-1,TRBJ1-3,.,TRBD1,TGCAGTGCTAATGACAGGGGATCCTTGGGGGCTGGAAACACCATATATTTT,CSANDRGSLGAGNTIYF
TRBV18,TRBJ1-5,.,TRBD1,TGTGCCAGCTCAACGCGGACAGGGTTTGATCAGCCCCAGCATTTT,CASSTRTGFDQPQHF
TRBV11-1,TRBJ2-7,.,.,TGTGCCAGCAGCTTAACAGCCACCTACGAGCAGTACTTC,CASSLTATYEQYF
TRBV6-2/TRBV6-3,TRBJ1-4,.,.,TGTGCCAGCAGTTACCGGCAGGGCCCTGAAAAACTGTTTTTT,CASSYRQGPEKLFF
TRBV19,TRBJ1-1,.,.,TGTGCCAGTAGTATAGAGGGCCGGGGCACTGAAGCTTTCTTT,CASSIEGRGTEAFF
TRBV7-2,TRBJ2-1,.,TRBD2,TGTGCCAGCCGTCCACCGGGGGGCTCCTACAATGAGCAGTTCTTC,CASRPPGGSYNEQFF
TRBV19,TRBJ1-1,.,.,TGTGCCAGTAGTATAGGAGGGCCTGAAGCTTTCTTT,CASSIGGPEAFF
TRBV7-9,TRBJ1-6,.,TRBD1,TGTGCCAGCAGCTCAGACAGGGGTAGCTCACCCCTCCACTTT,CASSSDRGSSPLHF
TRBV20-1,TRBJ1-2,.,.,TGCAGTGCTAGCGACGACGGGGGCTACACCTTC,CSASDDGGYTF
TRBV5-4,TRBJ2-2,.,TRBD2,TGTGCCAGCAGCCCTAGCGGGGGGACGGGCGGGGAGCTGTTTTTT,CASSPSGGTGGELFF
TRBV10-2,TRBJ1-2,medium-sized,TRBD1,TGCGCCAGCAGTTTCGACAGGGTGGGTGGCTACACCTTC,CASSFDRVGGYTF
TRBV11-3,TRBJ2-2,.,TRBD1,TGTGCCAGCAGTCCCGGGACAGGTCGCACCGGGGAGCTGTTTTTT,CASSPGTGRTGELFF
TRBV7-9,TRBJ2-2,.,.,TGTGCCAGCAGCCTCCGGGTCGGGGAGCTGTTTTTT,CASSLRVGELFF
TRBV6-1,TRBJ2-3,.,TRBD2,TGTGCCAGCAGTGTTGGACTAGCGGGGCTAATCCCCTTGACAGATACGCAGTATTTT,CASSVGLAGLIPLTDTQYF
TRBV12-3/TRBV12-4,TRBJ1-4,few,.,TGTGCCGCTGGAGGAAGTACCAAAGAAAAACTGTTTTTT,CAAGGSTKEKLFF
TRBV6-6,TRBJ1-1,.,.,TGTGCCAGCAGTTATGAGACAGGGAACACTGAAGCTTTCTTT,CASSYETGNTEAFF
TRBV10-3,TRBJ2-5,.,TRBD2,TGTGCCATCAGTGTCAGCGGGGGGGTCGTGACCCAGTACTTC,CAISVSGGVVTQYF
TRBV12-3/TRBV12-4,TRBJ1-1,.,.,TGTGCCAGCAGCTTCAAATCAGGGGACGGAGCTTTCTTT,CASSFKSGDGAFF
TRBV4-2,TRBJ2-3,.,TRBD1,TGTGCCAGCAGCCCCGAAGGGACAGAGGTATTCACAGATACGCAGTATTTT,CASSPEGTEVFTDTQYF
TRBV7-9,TRBJ2-1,.,TRBD1,TGTGCCAGCAGCCAACAGGGGGCCTCCTACAATGAGCAGTTCTTC,CASSQQGASYNEQFF
TRBV6-5,TRBJ1-2,once,.,TGTGCCAGCCTCCGGGGAAGATCCCTGGGAGGCTACACCTTC,CASLRGRSLGGYTF
TRBV19,TRBJ2-2,once,TRBD1,TGTGCCAGTAACCCGGGACAGGGGTTCGGGGAGCTGTTTTTT,CASNPGQGFGELFF
TRBV4-3,TRBJ1-4,.,.,TGCGCCAGCAGCCAAGACTATGAAAAACTGTTTTTT,CASSQDYEKLFF
TRBV13,TRBJ1-3,few,TRBD1,TGTGCCAGCAGCAACAGGGGGTCTGGAAACACCATATATTTT,CASSNRGSGNTIYF
TRBV5-1,TRBJ2-7,.,.,TGCGCCAGCAGTCGTGACGCGGACGAGCAGTACTTC,CASSRDADEQYF
TRBV3-1/TRBV3-2,TRBJ2-5,.,.,TGTGCCAGCAGCCCCACAGGGTTGCCAGAGACCCAGTACTTC,CASSPTGLPETQYF
TRBV6-6,TRBJ2-6,.,TRBD1,TGTGCCAGCAGCCGGACCGTAGGGACAGGGATTAAGTCTGGGGCCAACGTCCTGACTTTC,CASSRTVGTGIKSGANVLTF
TRBV11-2,TRBJ2-7,once,TRBD2,TGTGCCAGCAGCTTAGCTAGCGGGACCTACGAGCAGTACTTC,CASSLASGTYEQYF
TRBV10-3,TRBJ1-1,few,.,TGTGCCATCAGTTCAAACACTGAAGCTTTCTTT,CAISSNTEAFF
TRBV5-1,TRBJ2-2,.,TRBD1,TGCGCCAGCAGCTTGCCAGGGACAGGGTGGACCGGGGAGCTGTTTTTT,CASSLPGTGWTGELFF
TRBV7-3,TRBJ2-1,.,.,TGTGCCAGCAGCCCCGGGACTCCTATTTACAATGAGCAGTTCTTC,CASSPGTPIYNEQFF
TRBV9,TRBJ2-7,.,TRBD2,TGTGCCAGCAGCGCACGACTAGCGGGGAGTTTCTACGAGCAGTACTTC,CASSARLAGSFYEQYF
TRBV5-5,TRBJ2-7,.,TRBD1,TGTGCCAGCAGCTTGCAGGGGGCTATGAGCTCCTACGAGCAGTACTTC,CASSLQGAMSSYEQYF
TRBV19,TRBJ2-2,.,.,TGTGCCAGTAGTATCGGGAAGGCAGCCACCGGGGAGCTGTTTTTT,CASSIGKAATGELFF
TRBV10-3,TRBJ1-1,.,TRBD1,TGTGCCATCAGTGGCCGGACAGGGAACACTGAAGCTTTCTTT,CAISGRTGNTEAFF
TRBV19,TRBJ1-6,.,.,TGTGCCAGTAGGCCTGTACAGGGCTCACCCCTCCACTTT,CASRPVQGSPLHF
TRBV3-1/TRBV3-2,TRBJ2-5,.,.,TGTGCCAGCAGCCTCAGAGAGACCCAGTACTTC,CASSLRETQYF
TRBV7-3,TRBJ2-1,few,TRBD1,TGTGCCAGCAGCCGCCTGGACAGGGGGCGGTACAATGAGCAGTTCTTC,CASSRLDRGRYNEQFF
TRBV2,TRBJ1-1,.,TRBD1,TGTGCCAGCAGTGAGGACAGGGGAAGGGGCACTGAAGCTTTCTTT,CASSEDRGRGTEAFF